Below, 18 T cell receptor beta chains from the same sample are listed, as sequenced in a study of T cells in Graves' hyperthyroidism and ophthalmopathy (dated by TCRdb to between 2018 and 2021). Libraries were constructed by multiplex PCR. Sequencing was performed on an Illumina HiSeq 2000. The TCR beta CDR3 regions were amplified from the RNA transcripts. The TCR CDR3 was subjected to a first round of RT-PCR using the HTBI primer set and the Qiagen OneStep RT-PCR kit. TCRdb reworked the public reads: Q25 trimming with fastp, MiXCR clone assembly, productive beta chains retained. CDR3 protein sequences are deduplicated, and each keeps its most common genes and DNA. Recorded for this sample are around 690,000 distinct CDR3 sequences; 15% to 20% of them occurred a single time. Around 16% of the sample is taken by the ten largest. Sequencing used blood. All receptors come from a man between 50 and 59 years old with Graves' hyperthyroidism.

V gene TRBV5-1 combines with J gene TRBJ2-2; TRBD2 matches at 15 bases. V gave up 4 bases and J gave up 5 bases; unmatched junction bases: 9. Germline assignment: CDR1 SGHRS and CDR2 YFSETQ. The CDR3 has 18 amino acids. The CDR3 nucleotides read TGCGCCAGCAGCGCCGGGACTAGCGGGAGGATAAAGACCGGGGAGCTGTTTTTT. Translation: CASSAGTSGRIKTGELFF. Full variable domain (remainder filled in from reference TRBV5-1 and TRBJ2-2): KAGVTQTPRYLIKTRGQQVTLSCSPISGHRSVSWYQQTPGQGLQFLFEYFSETQRNKGNFPGRFSGRQFSNSRSEMNVSTLELGDSALYLCASSAGTSGRIKTGELFFGEGSRLTVL.

This clonotype was seen many times. The gene calls are TRBV27 and TRBJ2-1, with 7 bases lining up with TRBD1. Germline lookup yields CDR1 MNHEY and CDR2 SMNVEV (reference sequence). The CDR3 has 14 residues. J gave up 4 bases and V 4 bases, and 4 bases lay outside the gene matches. This chain's CDR3 is CASSSRQGYNEQFF. DNA for the CDR3: TGTGCCAGCAGTTCTCGACAGGGTTACAATGAGCAGTTCTTC.

Only a few counts were recorded for this clonotype. The CDR3 sequence: CASRDLAYNEQFF. Here the CDR3 DNA reads TGTGCCAGCAGGGATCTAGCGTACAATGAGCAGTTCTTC. The J gene is TRBJ2-1, the V gene TRBV6-1; the D gene is possibly TRBD2 (6 bases). The germline CDR1 and CDR2 sequences are MNHNS and SASEGT. The CDR3 spans 13 residues. Trimming removed 6 bases from V and 4 bases from J, with 10 bases in between.

The table lists this clonotype with a count of one. The chain carries TRBV7-9 and TRBJ2-5; 10 bases agree with TRBD2. This CDR3 contains 16 residues. Unmatched junction bases numbered 7, after V lost 2 bases and J lost 4 bases. From germline, CDR1 is SEHNR and CDR2 FQNEAQ (reference sequence). CDR3 sequence: CASSLISSGSGETQYF. In DNA, the CDR3 is TGTGCCAGCAGCTTAATCTCTAGCGGGAGTGGAGAGACCCAGTACTTC.

The chain joins TRBV9 to TRBJ2-7, with 10 bases lining up with TRBD2. This CDR3 comprises 16 residues. CDR1 and CDR2 from the germline V gene are SGDLS and YYNGEE. The V and J ends lost 0 bases and 3 bases, in that order; junction bases with no gene match: 6. CDR3 region: CASSVGKTSGIYEQYF. CDR3 nucleotides: TGTGCCAGCAGCGTAGGGAAAACTAGCGGGATCTACGAGCAGTACTTC.

In this sample, this clonotype turned up many times. The rearrangement uses TRBV7-9 and TRBJ2-2, with TRBD2 matching 12 bases. Germline values: CDR1 SEHNR, CDR2 FQNEAQ (reference sequence). There are 16 residues in the CDR3. The V gene end was trimmed by 7 bases and the J gene end by 4 bases; junction bases not matched to a gene: 7. CDR3 amino acids: CASKPGLAGPTGELFF. DNA of the CDR3: TGTGCCAGCAAACCAGGACTAGCGGGACCCACCGGGGAGCTGTTTTTT.

This clonotype was recorded at least ten times. This chain uses TRBV3-1 with TRBJ1-1, with TRBD1 as a possible D gene (5 bases). CDR3 size: 15 residues. CDR1 and CDR2 from the germline V gene are LGHDT and YNNKEL (reference sequence). V lost 4 bases and J 9 bases, leaving 21 bases between the germline ends. The CDR3 nucleotides read TGTGCCAGCAGCCGAGGACGAGGGACGTATGATAAAGCTTTCTTT. Protein: CASSRGRGTYDKAFF.

Ten or more counts support this clonotype. Here the CDR3 reads CASSDRLGQGSYTF. As DNA, the CDR3 is TGTGCCAGCAGTGATCGTCTGGGACAGGGAAGCTACACCTTC. This chain joins TRBV2 and TRBJ1-2, with TRBD1 identical over 9 bases. V trimming: 3 bases; J trimming: 9 bases; junction bases outside the gene matches: 8. The CDR3 is 14 residues long. The germline V gene encodes CDR1 SNHLY and CDR2 FYNNEI. The variable domain in full, completed from reference TRBV2 and TRBJ1-2, reads EPEVTQTPSHQVTQMGQEVILRCVPISNHLYFYWYRQILGQKVEFLVSFYNNEISEKSEIFDDQFSVERPDGSNFTLKIRSTKLEDSAMYFCASSDRLGQGSYTFGSGTRLTVV.

Only a few counts were recorded for this clonotype. The chain is built from TRBV6-1 and TRBJ1-2; 7 nucleotides match TRBD1. The germline gives CDR1 MNHNS, CDR2 SASEGT. Trimming at V came to 7 bases and at J to 7 bases, leaving 6 bases not matched to a gene. The CDR3 sequence is 12 residues long. CDR3 bases: TGTGCCAGCACCTCCTCAGGGGGTGGCTACACCTTC. Translating gives CASTSSGGGYTF.

This clonotype was detected only a few times. V is TRBV7-9 and J is TRBJ2-7; the D gene is possibly TRBD1 (6 bases). V was clipped by 4 bases and J by 0 bases, with 13 bases between them. Germline CDR1 reads SEHNR; CDR2 reads FQNEAQ (reference sequence). This CDR3 has 15 residues. CDR3 region: CASSYRTENSYEQYF. Here the CDR3 DNA reads TGTGCCAGCAGCTACCGGACAGAGAACTCCTACGAGCAGTACTTC.

This clonotype was recorded at least ten times. V gene TRBV11-2 combines with J gene TRBJ2-5, with D possibly being TRBD1 (6 bases). Germline values: CDR1 SGHAT, CDR2 FQNNGV. V was clipped by 1 base and J by 4 bases, with 13 bases between them. The CDR3 has 15 amino acids. CDR3 residues: CASSLGPTGLETQYF. CDR3 DNA: TGTGCCAGCAGCTTAGGACCTACAGGGTTAGAGACCCAGTACTTC.

The chain joins TRBV19 to TRBJ2-5; weak D call: TRBD1 (6 bases). CDR3 size: 15 residues. The V gene lost 3 bases and the J gene lost 3 bases, with 14 bases spanning the gap. Germline CDR1 and CDR2: LNHDA and SQIVND (reference sequence). The chain's CDR3 is CASSIETGGKETQYF. For the CDR3, the DNA is TGTGCCAGTAGTATTGAGACAGGTGGAAAAGAGACCCAGTACTTC.

Only a few counts were recorded for this clonotype. The chain is built from TRBV6-1 and TRBJ2-5; 7 nucleotides match TRBD2. CDR3 length: 15 residues. V lost 1 base to trimming and J lost 4 bases; unmatched junction nucleotides: 6. Germline V CDR1 and CDR2: MNHNS, SASEGT. The CDR3 DNA reads as TGTGCCAGCAGTGAAGTGGGAGGGCCAGCAGAGACCCAGTACTTC. Amino acid sequence: CASSEVGGPAETQYF.

This clonotype was found a few times. This chain links TRBV6-5 with TRBJ2-5; 14 bases fit TRBD2. V shed 2 bases, J shed 14 bases, and the junction held 7 bases outside the gene matches. This CDR3 region has 14 residues. The V gene's germline CDR1 is MNHEY and CDR2 SVGAGI. In DNA, the CDR3 is TGTGCCAGCAGTTACGGGACTAGCGGGAGCAAAAGCTACTTC. Protein: CASSYGTSGSKSYF.

Many counts were recorded for this clonotype. The chain carries TRBV2 and TRBJ2-1, with TRBD2 matching over 13 bases. This CDR3 is 14 amino acids long. Germline V gene lookup returns CDR1 SNHLY and CDR2 FYNNEI. Trimming took 10 bases from V and 4 from J; bases not matched to a gene: 4. CDR3 amino acids: CATPGLAGYNEQFF. DNA of the CDR3: TGTGCCACCCCGGGACTAGCGGGGTACAATGAGCAGTTCTTC.

Ten or more counts support this clonotype. V and J are TRBV6-1 and TRBJ2-7; no clear D gene. V was cut by 7 bases and J by 3 bases, with 10 bases left in between. CDR3 size: 12 residues. Germline CDR1 and CDR2: MNHNS and SASEGT. The CDR3 sequence: CASKSPFYEQYF. Here the CDR3 DNA reads TGTGCCAGCAAAAGTCCCTTCTACGAGCAGTACTTC.

The chain combines TRBV20-1 with TRBJ2-2, with 7 bases fitting TRBD2. Germline CDR1 is DFQATT and CDR2 is SNEGSKA (reference sequence). The CDR3 spans 15 residues. V lost 3 bases, J lost 4 bases, and 8 bases stayed unmatched. CDR3 nucleotides: TGCAGTGCTAGTGGAGGGACTATACTCACCGGGGAGCTGTTTTTT. Protein: CSASGGTILTGELFF.

This clonotype was detected a few times. This sequence joins TRBV2 and TRBJ2-7; no clear D gene. The germline gives CDR1 SNHLY, CDR2 FYNNEI. The CDR3 is 13 amino acids. V lost 10 bases and J 3 bases, leaving 16 bases between the germline ends. In DNA, the CDR3 is TGTGCCAAGAGTCCCGGTGCAGGCTACGAGCAGTACTTC. Encoded protein: CAKSPGAGYEQYF.